This entry is about one T cell receptor (beta chain). Its antigen is currently unknown. The sample belongs to a study of shared clonotypes between healthy human individuals. General observations from the study: Across a handful of donors, naive CD4 shared 5% to 6%, naive CD8 around 4%, memory CD4 more than 2%, memory CD8 roughly 0.37%.

Adult Caucasians living in Nashville, Tennessee made up all of the donors. The V gene lost 3 bases and the J gene lost 6 bases, with 18 bases spanning the gap. The germline V gene has CDR1 MNHNS and CDR2 SASEGT. The CDR3 is 15 amino acids. Using immunoSEQ multiplex PCR, the repertoire was profiled, and TCRdb retains in-frame clones only, with some absent. The table shows around 700,000 clones, with around 72% occurring only once. What was sequenced was memory CD4+ T cells sorted from blood. Subset meaning: CD45RA-negative fraction. The sequence was obtained from a woman in her thirties in good health. V and J are TRBV6-1 and TRBJ2-7; a possible D gene is TRBD2 (6 bases). The CDR3 sequence is CASSDKGRPGVEQYF. The CDR3 region has the DNA TGTGCCAGCAGTGATAAGGGCCGGCCGGGGGTCGAGCAGTACTTC.